A single sample gave rise to the 21 T cell receptor beta chains below, sequenced in a study of cytomegalovirus exposure and HLA in healthy donors. The primer mix had 60 Vbeta and 13 Jbeta primers. Generated by immunoSEQ multiplex PCR, the TCRdb table keeps only in-frame clones and is missing some. The sample yields 95,000 to 150,000 clones, about 73% seen once. The source material was PBMCs. The receptors come from a woman aged 40 to 55 in good health and CMV-seropositive.

The rearrangement uses TRBV5-6 and TRBJ2-7; 9 positions match TRBD1. V shed 3 bases and J 3 bases; nucleotides not matched to a gene: 4. This CDR3 region has 14 residues. Germline loops: CDR1 SGHDT, CDR2 YYEEEE. The DNA for the CDR3 is TGTGCCAGCAGCTCGAGGGGACAGGGCTACGAGCAGTACTTC. Protein sequence: CASSSRGQGYEQYF.

The chain uses TRBV10-3 and TRBJ1-1; TRBD1 matches at 7 bases. The CDR3 loop spans 13 amino acids. Germline CDR1 and CDR2: ENHRY and SYGVKD. The trim removed 6 bases at V and 3 bases at J, leaving 4 bases unmatched. CDR3 nucleotides: TGTGCCATCAGACAGGGGTTTGACACTGAAGCTTTCTTT. This sequence encodes CAIRQGFDTEAFF.

This clone showed up just a few times. This sequence joins TRBV5-1 and TRBJ1-1; D unclear. This CDR3 has 16 residues. V lost 1 base and J lost 5, with 18 bases in between. Germline CDR1 and CDR2: SGHRS and YFSETQ. CDR3 coding DNA: TGCGCCAGCAGCTTGAATTCGGGGTTATCGGGGACTGAAGCTTTCTTT. Encoded protein: CASSLNSGLSGTEAFF.

This clone was counted between two and nine times. V is TRBV7-2 and J is TRBJ2-7, with D maybe TRBD1 (8 bases). With 5 bases removed from V and 4 bases from J, the gap between germline ends came to 21 bases. The CDR3 runs to 16 residues. Germline lookup yields CDR1 SGHTA and CDR2 FQGNSA. In DNA, the CDR3 is TGTGCCAGCAGCCCCCCCAGGACAGGGACTAATTACGAGCAGTACTTC. It yields the protein CASSPPRTGTNYEQYF.

The chain combines TRBV7-9 with TRBJ1-2; D ambiguous. Germline V lookup: CDR1 SEHNR, CDR2 FQNEAQ (reference sequence). The V gene lost 5 bases and the J gene lost 2 bases, with 15 bases spanning the gap. The CDR3 runs 15 residues. This chain's CDR3 is CASSPRSALNYGYTF. For the CDR3, the DNA is TGTGCCAGCAGCCCGAGATCTGCTCTCAACTATGGCTACACCTTC.

The rearrangement uses TRBV7-2 and TRBJ1-1; D remains unclear. CDR1 is SGHTA, CDR2 FQGNSA, per germline. V lost 4 bases, J lost 5 bases, and 14 bases lay in between. The CDR3 spans 14 residues. DNA for the CDR3: TGTGCCAGCAGCTCACCCAGACTGGAGACTGAAGCTTTCTTT. Amino acids: CASSSPRLETEAFF.

The CDR3 is CASSAIGTAEGYTF. For the CDR3, the DNA is TGTGCCAGCAGCGCCATAGGGACAGCTGAGGGCTACACCTTC. The chain is built from TRBV9 and TRBJ1-2; 7 positions agree with TRBD1. From germline, CDR1 is SGDLS and CDR2 YYNGEE. The V and J ends lost 3 bases and 8 bases, in that order; junction bases with no gene match: 10. This CDR3 spans 14 amino acids.

J is TRBJ1-2 and V is TRBV6-4; 7 nucleotides match TRBD1. V shed 5 bases, J shed 1 base, and the junction held 19 bases outside the gene matches. CDR1 is MRHNA, CDR2 SNTAGT, per germline. The CDR3 has 19 amino acids. CDR3 DNA: TGTGCCAGCAGTTTATACGCACAGGGGCCGGACGCATTTAACTATGGCTACACCTTC. This sequence encodes CASSLYAQGPDAFNYGYTF.

This chain links TRBV10-3 with TRBJ2-3; maybe TRBD1 (5 bases). The germline V gene has CDR1 ENHRY and CDR2 SYGVKD. V dropped 6 bases and J dropped 0 bases, with 13 bases sitting between them. The CDR3 is 15 residues long. The CDR3 sequence: CAISAQDPSTDTQYF. The CDR3 bases are TGTGCCATCAGCGCACAGGACCCGAGCACAGATACGCAGTATTTT.

The V gene is TRBV2, the J gene TRBJ2-5; D not certain. This CDR3 region has 11 residues. V lost 4 bases, J lost 5 bases, and 5 bases lay in between. Germline assignment: CDR1 SNHLY and CDR2 FYNNEI. The chain's CDR3 is CASSVFETQYF. In DNA form, the CDR3 reads TGTGCCAGCAGTGTATTTGAGACCCAGTACTTC.

The chain couples TRBV4-3 to TRBJ1-6, with TRBD1 matching over 7 bases. Germline assignment: CDR1 LGHNA and CDR2 YSLEER. The CDR3 is 15 amino acids. Trimming cost V 4 bases and J 6 bases; bases outside gene matches: 6. CDR3 in DNA: TGCGCCAGCAGCCTTTTGGGACAGTCTAATTCACCCCTCCACTTT. Translated: CASSLLGQSNSPLHF.

The chain carries TRBV5-1 and TRBJ2-7, with 7 positions matching TRBD1. Germline CDR1 and CDR2: SGHRS and YFSETQ. CDR3 length equals 13 residues. The junction had 3 bases not matched to a gene; V was cut back by 1 base and J by 5 bases. As DNA, the CDR3 is TGCGCCAGCAGCTTGCAAGGGGGCCACGAGCAGTACTTC. It codes for CASSLQGGHEQYF.

The gene calls are TRBV4-2 and TRBJ2-1, with TRBD2 matching over 14 bases. V lost 4 bases, J lost 9 bases, and 11 bases stayed unmatched. Looked up from germline, CDR1 is LGHNA and CDR2 is YNFKEQ. The CDR3 spans 17 residues. DNA of the CDR3: TGTGCCAGCAGCCCCGGACTAGCGGGGGGCCGGGACGGTGAGCAGTTCTTC. Its protein is CASSPGLAGGRDGEQFF.

V is TRBV7-6 and J is TRBJ2-3; 8 nucleotides match TRBD1. This CDR3 is built from 15 residues. The J segment lost 2 bases and the V segment lost 1 base, leaving 2 bases of the junction unmatched. Germline V gene sequence: CDR1 SGHVS, CDR2 FNYEAQ. This CDR3 reads CASSLGDRLTDTQYF. DNA of the CDR3: TGTGCCAGCAGCTTAGGGGACAGGCTCACAGATACGCAGTATTTT.

The genes are TRBV4-3 and TRBJ2-1, with a weak D call TRBD1 (5 bases). This CDR3 has 16 amino acids. V lost 0 bases to trimming and J lost 2 bases, with 11 bases between them. Germline V lookup: CDR1 LGHNA, CDR2 YSLEER. The CDR3 bases are TGCGCCAGCAGCCAAGATCGGACACCCCCCTACAATGAGCAGTTCTTC. It specifies CASSQDRTPPYNEQFF.

The rearrangement uses TRBV2 and TRBJ1-3, with D hard to call. This CDR3 has 13 residues. The germline V gene has CDR1 SNHLY and CDR2 FYNNEI. Between the trimmed V and J ends, which lost 3 bases and 4 bases, there was a span of 7 bases. DNA for the CDR3: TGTGCCAGCAGTGATGGCGGCGGAAACACCATATATTTT. It translates to CASSDGGGNTIYF. Full variable domain (missing parts from reference TRBV2 and TRBJ1-3): EPEVTQTPSHQVTQMGQEVILRCVPISNHLYFYWYRQILGQKVEFLVSFYNNEISEKSEIFDDQFSVERPDGSNFTLKIRSTKLEDSAMYFCASSDGGGNTIYFGEGSWLTVV.

CDR3 region: CASSQAVEQPQHF. CDR3 coding DNA: TGCGCCAGCAGCCAAGCCGTAGAACAGCCCCAGCATTTT. The gene calls are TRBV4-1 and TRBJ1-5; D is ambiguous. The V end lost 1 base, the J end lost 7 bases, and 8 bases lay between the germline ends. CDR3 size: 13 residues. In germline, CDR1 is MGHRA, CDR2 YSYEKL.

In its sample, this clone was seen a few times. The chain recombines TRBV2 with TRBJ2-3, with 13 bases lining up with TRBD2. CDR3 length: 16 amino acids. Germline V CDR1 and CDR2: SNHLY, FYNNEI. The V gene end was trimmed by 3 bases and the J gene end by 1 base; junction bases not matched to a gene: 1. CDR3 coding DNA: TGTGCCAGCAGTGATGGACTAGCGGGAGGCACAGATACGCAGTATTTT. As protein: CASSDGLAGGTDTQYF.

This sequence joins TRBV5-1 and TRBJ1-1; TRBD1 aligns across 8 bases. Trimming cost V 4 bases and J 7 bases; bases outside gene matches: 12. The CDR3 consists of 15 residues. The germline gives CDR1 SGHRS, CDR2 YFSETQ. CDR3 nucleotides: TGCGCCAGCAGCCCACGGACAGGGTCTGTTGGTGAAGCTTTCTTT. Encoded protein: CASSPRTGSVGEAFF.

This clone appeared a single time. The J gene is TRBJ2-7, the V gene TRBV28; the D gene is possibly TRBD1 (6 bases). The CDR3 is 12 residues long. The germline V gene encodes CDR1 MDHEN and CDR2 SYDVKM. CDR3 DNA: TGTGGGACACAGGGTACCCCCCACGAGCAGTACTTC. It encodes CGTQGTPHEQYF.

The J gene is TRBJ2-5, the V gene TRBV27; the match to TRBD1 covers 9 bases. The CDR3 sequence is 16 residues long. J lost 2 bases, V lost 8 bases, and 12 bases had no gene match. Germline CDR1 and CDR2: MNHEY and SMNVEV (reference sequence). CDR3: CASRHRTGDRQETQYF. In nucleotides, the CDR3 is TGTGCCAGCCGACATCGGACAGGGGATAGGCAAGAGACCCAGTACTTC.